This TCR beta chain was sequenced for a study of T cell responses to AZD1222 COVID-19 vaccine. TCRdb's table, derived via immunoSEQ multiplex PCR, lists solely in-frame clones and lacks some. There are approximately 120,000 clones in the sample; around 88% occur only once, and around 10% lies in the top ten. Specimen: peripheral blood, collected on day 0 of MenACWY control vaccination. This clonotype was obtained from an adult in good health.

The CDR3 here is CASSQPSMNTEAFF. The CDR3 bases are TGTGCCAGCAGTCAACCAAGCATGAACACTGAAGCTTTCTTT. The chain recombines TRBV6-5 with TRBJ1-1, with D unresolved. Per germline, CDR1 MNHEY and CDR2 SVGAGI. Trimming left V 5 bases short and J 0 bases short, with 10 bases between. CDR3 length: 14 amino acids.